Detailed here is one T cell receptor (beta chain). Its specificity is unknown. The CDR3 runs 13 residues. V lost 5 bases and J lost 7, with 15 bases in between. Germline CDR1 SGDLS, CDR2 YYNGEE. The data belong to a study of vaccination effects on CD4 cells after COVID-19. Study-wide context: Vaccination of participants consisted of two doses of either the BNT162b2 or mRNA-1273 vaccine. Study-level points and caveats: Cross-reactivity with common cold coronaviruses was shown by only 1 of 255 vaccine-induced clones in healthy vaccinees.

The repertoire was sequenced with immunoSEQ multiplex PCR; TCRdb's copy has only in-frame clones and lacks some. The repertoire has some 69,000 clones, roughly three quarters of them found once; the top ten carry about 3%. In the ViraFEST assay, antigen-specific CD4+ clonotypes were identified by expansion after peptide-pool stimulation. Following culture for around 10 days, CD4+ T cells were isolated. Among the vaccine recipients, none had a prior SARS-CoV-2 infection, and nucleocapsid antibodies were negative. Some 2.2 million PBMC per well received 10 IU/ml IL-2 and roughly 10 ug/ml peptides in culture. At days 3 and 7, half of the medium was exchanged for IL-2 medium.

The sequences come from CD4+ T cells from PBMCs cultured with HCoV-NL63 spike peptides, collected before COVID-19 vaccination. V and J are TRBV9 and TRBJ1-2; possibly TRBD1 for D (6 bases). The sequence was collected from a human donor who received a COVID-19 vaccine. CDR3 in amino acids: CASRATGLTGYTF. For the CDR3, the DNA is TGTGCCAGCAGAGCTACAGGGCTTACTGGCTACACCTTC.